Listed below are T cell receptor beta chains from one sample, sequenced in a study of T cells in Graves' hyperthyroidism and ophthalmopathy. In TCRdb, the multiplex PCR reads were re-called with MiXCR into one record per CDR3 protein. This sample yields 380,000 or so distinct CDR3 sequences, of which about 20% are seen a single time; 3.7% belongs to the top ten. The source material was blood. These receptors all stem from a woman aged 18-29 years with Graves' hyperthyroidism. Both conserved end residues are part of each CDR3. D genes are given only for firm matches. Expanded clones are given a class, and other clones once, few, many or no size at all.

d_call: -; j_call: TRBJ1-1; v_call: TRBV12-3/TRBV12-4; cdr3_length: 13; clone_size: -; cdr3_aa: CASSLEVFTEAFF; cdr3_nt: TGTGCCAGCAGTTTAGAGGTTTTCACTGAAGCTTTCTTT
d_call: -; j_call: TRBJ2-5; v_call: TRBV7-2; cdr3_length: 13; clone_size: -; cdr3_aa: CASSTGPDMTQYF; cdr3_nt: TGTGCCAGCAGCACTGGACCAGATATGACCCAGTACTTC
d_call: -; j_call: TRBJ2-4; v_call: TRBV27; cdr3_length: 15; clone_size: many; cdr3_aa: CASRSQNIAKNIQYF; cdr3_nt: TGTGCCAGCAGATCCCAAAACATAGCCAAAAACATTCAGTACTTC
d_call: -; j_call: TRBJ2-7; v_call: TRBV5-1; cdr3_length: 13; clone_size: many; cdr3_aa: CASSFDRTYEQYF; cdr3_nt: TGCGCCAGCAGCTTCGACAGGACCTACGAGCAGTACTTC
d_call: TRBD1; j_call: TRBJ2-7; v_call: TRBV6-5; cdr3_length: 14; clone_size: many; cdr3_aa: CASTKGQGADEQYF; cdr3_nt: TGTGCCAGCACCAAGGGACAGGGGGCCGACGAGCAGTACTTC
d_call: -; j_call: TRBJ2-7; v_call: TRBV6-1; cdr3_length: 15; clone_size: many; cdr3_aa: CASSEMGRDSYEQYF; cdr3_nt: TGTGCCAGCAGTGAGATGGGACGGGACTCCTACGAGCAGTACTTC
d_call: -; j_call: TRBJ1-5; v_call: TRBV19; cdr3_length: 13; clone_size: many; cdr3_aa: CASSIYNPQPQHF; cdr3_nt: TGTGCCAGTAGTATATATAACCCACAGCCCCAGCATTTT
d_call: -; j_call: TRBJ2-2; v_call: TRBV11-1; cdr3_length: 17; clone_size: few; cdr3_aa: CASRASSPGVDTGELFF; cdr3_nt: TGTGCCAGCCGGGCGAGCTCGCCGGGCGTGGACACCGGGGAGCTGTTTTTT
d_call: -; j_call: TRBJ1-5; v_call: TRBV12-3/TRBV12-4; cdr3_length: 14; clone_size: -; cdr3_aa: CASSLARVHQPQHF; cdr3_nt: TGTGCCAGCAGTTTAGCGCGGGTTCATCAGCCCCAGCATTTT
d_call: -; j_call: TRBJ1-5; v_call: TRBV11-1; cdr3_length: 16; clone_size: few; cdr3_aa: CASSFALGLSNQPQHF; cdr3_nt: TGTGCCAGCAGCTTCGCCCTGGGGCTGTCGAATCAGCCCCAGCATTTT
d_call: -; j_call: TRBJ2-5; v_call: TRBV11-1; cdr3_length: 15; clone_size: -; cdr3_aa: CASSASRVPQETQYF; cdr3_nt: TGTGCCAGCAGCGCTAGCAGAGTGCCCCAAGAGACCCAGTACTTC
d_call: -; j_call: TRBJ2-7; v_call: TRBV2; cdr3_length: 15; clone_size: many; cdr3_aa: CASSEQPPLFYEQYF; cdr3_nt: TGTGCCAGCAGTGAACAGCCACCCCTTTTTTACGAGCAGTACTTC
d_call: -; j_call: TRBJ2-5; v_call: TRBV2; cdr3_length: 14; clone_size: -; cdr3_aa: CASIWDPSGKTQYF; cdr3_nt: TGTGCCAGCATATGGGACCCTTCCGGGAAGACCCAGTACTTC
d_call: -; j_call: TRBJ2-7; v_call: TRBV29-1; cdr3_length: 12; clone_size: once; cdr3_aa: CSVDGQDYEQYF; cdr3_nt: TGCAGCGTTGACGGACAAGACTACGAGCAGTACTTC
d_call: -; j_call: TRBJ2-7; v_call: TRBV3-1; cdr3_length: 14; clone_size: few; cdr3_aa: CASTSPTGAQEQYF; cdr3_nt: TGTGCCAGCACCTCTCCGACGGGGGCGCAAGAGCAGTACTTC
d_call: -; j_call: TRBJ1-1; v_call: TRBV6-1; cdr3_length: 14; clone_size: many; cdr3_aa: CASSEWHGNTEAFF; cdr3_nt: TGTGCCAGCAGTGAGTGGCACGGGAACACTGAAGCTTTCTTT
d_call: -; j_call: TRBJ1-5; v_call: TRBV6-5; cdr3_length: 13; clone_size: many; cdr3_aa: CASSYRINQPQHF; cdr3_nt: TGTGCCAGCAGTTACCGGATCAATCAGCCCCAGCATTTT
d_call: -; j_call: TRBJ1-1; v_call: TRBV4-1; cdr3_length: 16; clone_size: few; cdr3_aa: CASSQKGGQVGTEAFF; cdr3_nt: TGCGCCAGCAGCCAAAAGGGGGGGCAGGTCGGGACTGAAGCTTTCTTT
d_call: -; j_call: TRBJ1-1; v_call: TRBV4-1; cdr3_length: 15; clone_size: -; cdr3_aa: CASSQGRQQRAEAFF; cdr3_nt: TGCGCCAGCAGCCAGGGACGACAGCAAAGGGCTGAAGCTTTCTTT
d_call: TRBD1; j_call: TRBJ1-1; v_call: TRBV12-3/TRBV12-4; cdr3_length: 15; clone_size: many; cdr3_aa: CASSGRQGRNTEAFF; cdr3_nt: TGTGCCAGCAGTGGCCGACAGGGGAGGAACACTGAAGCTTTCTTT
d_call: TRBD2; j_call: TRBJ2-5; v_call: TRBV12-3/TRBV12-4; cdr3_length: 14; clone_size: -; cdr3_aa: CASNPGSGVETQYF; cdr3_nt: TGTGCCAGCAACCCAGGTAGCGGGGTTGAGACCCAGTACTTC
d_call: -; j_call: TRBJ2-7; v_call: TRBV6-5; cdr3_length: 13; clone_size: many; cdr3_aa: CASSYGGINEQYF; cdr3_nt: TGTGCCAGCAGTTATGGGGGAATCAACGAGCAGTACTTC
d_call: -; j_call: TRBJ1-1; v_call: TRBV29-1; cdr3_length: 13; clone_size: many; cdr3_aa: CSVGRGADTEAFF; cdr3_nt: TGCAGCGTGGGGCGGGGGGCGGACACTGAAGCTTTCTTT
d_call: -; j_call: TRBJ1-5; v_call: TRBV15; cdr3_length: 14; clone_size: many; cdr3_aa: CATSTDRLNQPQHF; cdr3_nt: TGTGCCACCAGCACAGACAGGCTAAATCAGCCCCAGCATTTT
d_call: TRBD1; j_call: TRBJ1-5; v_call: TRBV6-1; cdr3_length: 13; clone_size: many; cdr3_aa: CASEDREAQPQHF; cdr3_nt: TGTGCCAGCGAAGACAGGGAGGCACAGCCCCAGCATTTT
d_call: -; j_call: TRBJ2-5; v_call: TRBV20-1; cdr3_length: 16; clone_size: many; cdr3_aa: CSAPSEGTQLQETQYF; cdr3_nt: TGCAGTGCTCCGTCAGAGGGGACACAGTTGCAAGAGACCCAGTACTTC
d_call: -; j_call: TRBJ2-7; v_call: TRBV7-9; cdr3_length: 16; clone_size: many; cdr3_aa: CASSPLGPLGNYEQYF; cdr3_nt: TGTGCCAGCAGCCCATTGGGGCCACTAGGTAACTACGAGCAGTACTTC
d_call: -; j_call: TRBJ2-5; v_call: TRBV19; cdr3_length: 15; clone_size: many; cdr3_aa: CASSMRDSPGETQYF; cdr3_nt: TGTGCCAGTAGTATGCGGGACAGCCCTGGAGAGACCCAGTACTTC
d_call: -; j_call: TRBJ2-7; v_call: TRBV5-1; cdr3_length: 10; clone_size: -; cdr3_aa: CALADYEQYF; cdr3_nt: TGCGCCCTTGCCGACTACGAGCAGTACTTC
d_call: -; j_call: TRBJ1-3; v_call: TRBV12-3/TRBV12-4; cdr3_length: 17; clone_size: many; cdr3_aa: CASSPGGRDYSGNTIYF; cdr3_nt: TGTGCCAGCAGTCCGGGGGGCCGAGACTACTCTGGAAACACCATATATTTT
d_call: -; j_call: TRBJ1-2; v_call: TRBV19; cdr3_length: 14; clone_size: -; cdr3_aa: CASSQDSPPYGYTF; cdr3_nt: TGTGCCAGTAGTCAAGATTCCCCCCCATATGGCTACACCTTC
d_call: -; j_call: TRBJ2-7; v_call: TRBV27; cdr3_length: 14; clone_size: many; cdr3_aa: CASSLSQIPYEQYF; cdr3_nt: TGTGCCAGCAGTTTATCTCAAATACCTTACGAGCAGTACTTC
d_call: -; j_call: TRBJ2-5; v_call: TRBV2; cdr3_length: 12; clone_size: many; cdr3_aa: CASRSGGETQYF; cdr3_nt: TGTGCCAGCAGGAGTGGAGGAGAGACCCAGTACTTC
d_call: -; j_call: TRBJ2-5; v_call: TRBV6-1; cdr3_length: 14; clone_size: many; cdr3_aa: CASSEEPGQETQYF; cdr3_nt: TGTGCCAGCAGTGAAGAGCCTGGTCAAGAGACCCAGTACTTC
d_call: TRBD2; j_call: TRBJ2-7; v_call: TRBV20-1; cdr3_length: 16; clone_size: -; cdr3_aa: CSARDRDSGDSYEQYF; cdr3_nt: TGCAGTGCTAGAGATCGCGATAGCGGGGACTCCTACGAGCAGTACTTC
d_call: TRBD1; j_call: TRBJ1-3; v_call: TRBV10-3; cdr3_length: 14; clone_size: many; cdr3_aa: CAISERTGPNTIYF; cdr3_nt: TGTGCCATCAGTGAGCGGACAGGCCCGAACACCATATATTTT
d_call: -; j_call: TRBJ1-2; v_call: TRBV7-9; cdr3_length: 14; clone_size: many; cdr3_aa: CASSLSDGLYGYTF; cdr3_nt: TGTGCCAGCAGCTTGTCGGACGGACTCTATGGCTACACCTTC
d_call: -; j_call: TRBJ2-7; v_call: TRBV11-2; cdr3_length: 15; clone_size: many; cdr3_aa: CASSLGPGELYEQYF; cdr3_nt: TGTGCCAGCAGCTTAGGTCCCGGGGAACTTTACGAGCAGTACTTC
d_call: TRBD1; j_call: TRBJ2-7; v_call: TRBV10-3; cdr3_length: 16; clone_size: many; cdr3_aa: CAISPFPGTGAYEQYF; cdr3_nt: TGTGCCATCAGTCCTTTCCCCGGGACAGGCGCCTACGAGCAGTACTTC
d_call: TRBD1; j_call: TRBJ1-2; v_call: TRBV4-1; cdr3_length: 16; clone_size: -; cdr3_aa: CASSLIRGGTGYGYTF; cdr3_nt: TGCGCCAGCAGCCTTATTAGAGGGGGGACAGGTTATGGCTACACCTTC
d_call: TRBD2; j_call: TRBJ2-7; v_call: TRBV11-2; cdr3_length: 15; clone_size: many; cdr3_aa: CASSSIISGAYEQYF; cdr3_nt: TGTGCCAGCAGCTCCATTATTAGCGGGGCTTACGAGCAGTACTTC
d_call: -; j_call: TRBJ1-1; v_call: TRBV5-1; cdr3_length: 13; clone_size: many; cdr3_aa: CASSNIGVTEAFF; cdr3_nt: TGCGCCAGCAGCAATATCGGGGTGACTGAAGCTTTCTTT
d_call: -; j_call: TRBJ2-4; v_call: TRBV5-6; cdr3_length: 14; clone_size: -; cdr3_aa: CASSPRQRLNIQYF; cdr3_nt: TGTGCCAGCAGCCCCAGACAGAGACTAAACATTCAGTACTTC
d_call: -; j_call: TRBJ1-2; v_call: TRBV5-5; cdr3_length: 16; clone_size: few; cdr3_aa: CASSLLTDAFNYGYTF; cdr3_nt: TGTGCCAGCAGCTTGTTAACAGACGCATTTAACTATGGCTACACCTTC
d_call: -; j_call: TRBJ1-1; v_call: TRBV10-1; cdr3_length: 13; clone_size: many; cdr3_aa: CASRAYMNTEAFF; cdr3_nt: TGCGCCAGCAGAGCCTACATGAACACTGAAGCTTTCTTT
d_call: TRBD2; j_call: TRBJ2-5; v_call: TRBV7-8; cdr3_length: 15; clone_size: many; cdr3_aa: CASSFNLAARETQYF; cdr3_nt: TGTGCCAGCAGCTTCAATCTAGCGGCCAGAGAGACCCAGTACTTC
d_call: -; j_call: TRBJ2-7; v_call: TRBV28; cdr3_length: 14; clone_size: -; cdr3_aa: CASRARTYPYEQYF; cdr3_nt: TGTGCCAGCAGAGCCAGGACATACCCCTACGAGCAGTACTTC
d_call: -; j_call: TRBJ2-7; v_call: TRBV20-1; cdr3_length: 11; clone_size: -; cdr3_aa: CSPSRDDEQYF; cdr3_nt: TGCAGTCCGTCCCGGGACGACGAGCAGTACTTC